Listed below are T cell receptor beta chains from one sample, sequenced in a study of cytomegalovirus exposure and HLA in healthy donors. Repertoires were generated with immunoSEQ multiplex PCR, while TCRdb's copy carries only in-frame clones and drops some. The sample contains 100,000 to 150,000 clones, more than 70% of which appear only once. Sequenced: PBMCs. These TCRs come from a woman aged 60-75 years in good health and CMV-seronegative. The CDR3 runs from the conserved cysteine through the conserved F or W.

j_call v_call cdr3_aa
TRBJ2-3 TRBV10-3 CAISEPSEGLGNTQYF
TRBJ2-7 TRBV7-8 CASSLETGSNEQYF
TRBJ2-3 TRBV2 CASSGHGTGADTQYF
TRBJ2-1 TRBV7-2 CASSFTSGVYNEQFF
TRBJ2-7 TRBV29-1 CSVSNREQYF
TRBJ2-7 TRBV11-2 CASSTPSLRGIPYEQYF
TRBJ2-7 TRBV9 CASSVAGTGDEQYF
TRBJ2-3 TRBV28 CASRVTSASTDTQYF
TRBJ1-2 TRBV19 CASSLSGHYGYTF
TRBJ1-3 TRBV28 CASSFSDRGMGNTIYF